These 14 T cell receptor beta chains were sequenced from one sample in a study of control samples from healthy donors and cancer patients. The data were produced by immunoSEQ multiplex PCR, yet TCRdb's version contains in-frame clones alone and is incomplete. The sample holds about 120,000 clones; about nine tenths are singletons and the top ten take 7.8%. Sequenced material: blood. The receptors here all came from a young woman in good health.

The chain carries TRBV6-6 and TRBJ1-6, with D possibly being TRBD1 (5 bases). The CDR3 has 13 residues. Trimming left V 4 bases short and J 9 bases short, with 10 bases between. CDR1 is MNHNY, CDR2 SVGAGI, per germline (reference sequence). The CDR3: CASSFQGGSPLHF. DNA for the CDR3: TGTGCCAGCAGTTTTCAGGGTGGTTCACCCCTCCACTTT.

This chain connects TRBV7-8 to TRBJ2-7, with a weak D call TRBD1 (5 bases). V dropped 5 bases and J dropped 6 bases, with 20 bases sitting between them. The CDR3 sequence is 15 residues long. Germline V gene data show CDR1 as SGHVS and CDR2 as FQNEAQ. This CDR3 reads CASSPQRPGMGEQYF. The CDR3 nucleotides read TGTGCCAGCAGCCCACAGAGGCCAGGGATGGGCGAGCAGTACTTC.

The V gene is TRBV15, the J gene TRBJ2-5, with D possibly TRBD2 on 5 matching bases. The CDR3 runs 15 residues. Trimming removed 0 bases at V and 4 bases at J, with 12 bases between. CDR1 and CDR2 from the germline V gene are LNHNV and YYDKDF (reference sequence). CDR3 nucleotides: TGTGCCACCAGCAGAGAATTCGGGGTCGGAGAGACCCAGTACTTC. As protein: CATSREFGVGETQYF.

The CDR3 region is CASSSGLAGEQFF. In nucleotides, the CDR3 is TGTGCCAGCAGCTCGGGACTAGCGGGTGAGCAGTTCTTC. The V call is TRBV7-3, the J call TRBJ2-1, with 12 bases identical to TRBD2. Looked up from germline, CDR1 is SGHTA and CDR2 is FQGTGA. The CDR3 totals 13 residues. J lost 9 bases, V lost 4 bases, and 1 base had no gene match.

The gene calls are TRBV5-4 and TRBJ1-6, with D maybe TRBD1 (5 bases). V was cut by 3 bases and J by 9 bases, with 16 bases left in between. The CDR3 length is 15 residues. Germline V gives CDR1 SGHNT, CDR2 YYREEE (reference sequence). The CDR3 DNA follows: TGTGCCAGCAGCTCGGACTCAGGGATGATTTCACCCCTCCACTTT. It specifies CASSSDSGMISPLHF. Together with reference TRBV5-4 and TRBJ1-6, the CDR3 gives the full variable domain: ETGVTQSPTHLIKTRGQQVTLRCSSQSGHNTVSWYQQALGQGPQFIFQYYREEENGRGNFPPRFSGLQFPNYSSELNVNALELDDSALYLCASSSDSGMISPLHFGNGTRLTVT.

This CDR3 is CASSLRPGSNYGYTF. For the CDR3, the DNA is TGTGCCAGCAGTTTACGGCCAGGTTCTAACTATGGCTACACCTTC. The chain combines TRBV27 with TRBJ1-2; no firm D call. The CDR3 is made up of 15 amino acids. The V gene lost 2 bases and the J gene lost 0 bases, with 10 bases spanning the gap. Germline V CDR1 and CDR2: MNHEY, SMNVEV (reference sequence).

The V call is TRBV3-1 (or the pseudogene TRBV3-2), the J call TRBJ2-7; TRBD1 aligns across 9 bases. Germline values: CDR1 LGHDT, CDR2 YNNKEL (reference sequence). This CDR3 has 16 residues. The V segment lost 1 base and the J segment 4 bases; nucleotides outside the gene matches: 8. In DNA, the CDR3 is TGTGCCAGCAGCCAAGTCGGGACAGGGAACTTGTACGAGCAGTACTTC. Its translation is CASSQVGTGNLYEQYF.

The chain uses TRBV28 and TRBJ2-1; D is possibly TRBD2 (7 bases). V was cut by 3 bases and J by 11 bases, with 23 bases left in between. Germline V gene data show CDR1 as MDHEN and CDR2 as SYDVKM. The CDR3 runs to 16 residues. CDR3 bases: TGTGCCAGCAGTTTTAAACGGGGCTCCGGGGGGCGGAAGCAGTTCTTC. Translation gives CASSFKRGSGGRKQFF.

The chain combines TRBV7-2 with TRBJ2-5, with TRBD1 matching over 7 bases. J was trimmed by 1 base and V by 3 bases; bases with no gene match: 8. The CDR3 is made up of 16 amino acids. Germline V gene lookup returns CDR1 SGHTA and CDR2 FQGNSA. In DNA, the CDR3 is TGTGCCAGCAGCTTGGGTCAGGGGACAGTCCAAGAGACCCAGTACTTC. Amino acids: CASSLGQGTVQETQYF.

This chain's CDR3 is CASSEASYNEQFF. CDR3 coding DNA: TGTGCCAGCAGCGAAGCCTCCTACAATGAGCAGTTCTTC. The V gene is TRBV7-2, the J gene TRBJ2-1, with no clear D. Trimming removed 5 bases at V and 0 bases at J, with 5 bases between. The CDR3 is 13 residues long. CDR1 is SGHTA, CDR2 FQGNSA, per germline.

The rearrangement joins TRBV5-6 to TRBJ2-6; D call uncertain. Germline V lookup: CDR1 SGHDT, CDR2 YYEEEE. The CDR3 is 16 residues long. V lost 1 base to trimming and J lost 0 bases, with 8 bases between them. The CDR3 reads CASSLSQFSGANVLTF. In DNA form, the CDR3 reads TGTGCCAGCAGCTTGTCACAGTTCTCTGGGGCCAACGTCCTGACTTTC.

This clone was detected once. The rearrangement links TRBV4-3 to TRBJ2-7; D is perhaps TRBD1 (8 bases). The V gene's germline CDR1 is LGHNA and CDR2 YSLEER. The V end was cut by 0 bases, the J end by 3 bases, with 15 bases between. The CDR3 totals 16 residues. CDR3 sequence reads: CASSQELQGGYYEQYF. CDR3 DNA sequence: TGCGCCAGCAGCCAAGAGTTACAGGGGGGGTACTACGAGCAGTACTTC.

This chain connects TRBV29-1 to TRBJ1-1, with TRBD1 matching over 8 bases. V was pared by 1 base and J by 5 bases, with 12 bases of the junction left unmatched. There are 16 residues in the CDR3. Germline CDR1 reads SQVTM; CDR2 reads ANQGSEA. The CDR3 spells CSVEGEVRGHETEAFF. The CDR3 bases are TGCAGCGTTGAAGGGGAGGTCAGGGGGCATGAAACTGAAGCTTTCTTT.

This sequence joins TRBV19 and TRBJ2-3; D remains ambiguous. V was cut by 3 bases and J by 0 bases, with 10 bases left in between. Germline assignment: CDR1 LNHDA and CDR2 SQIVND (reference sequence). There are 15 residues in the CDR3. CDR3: CASSIRVASTDTQYF. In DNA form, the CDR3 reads TGTGCCAGTAGTATTCGAGTCGCTAGCACAGATACGCAGTATTTT. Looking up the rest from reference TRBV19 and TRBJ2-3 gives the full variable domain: DGGITQSPKYLFRKEGQNVTLSCEQNLNHDAMYWYRQDPGQGLRLIYYSQIVNDFQKGDIAEGYSVSREKKESFPLTVTSAQKNPTAFYLCASSIRVASTDTQYFGPGTRLTVL.